These T cell receptor beta chains were read from a single sample in a study of response to subunit inactivated influenza vaccine. TCRdb re-analysed the RT-PCR reads in MiXCR, keeping a single row per CDR3 protein. The sample has around 480,000 distinct CDR3 sequences; 16% are singletons. The specimen was CD4+ T cells sorted from PBMCs, collected less than 30 months after vaccination. The receptors derive from a man aged 45 to 70 who received an inactivated influenza vaccine. CDR3s include the opening cysteine and the closing phenylalanine or tryptophan. Fields, in order: J gene, clone size, V gene, CDR3 protein. Rows may omit the clone size; those that give it use once, few, many or a size class.

J gene: TRBJ1-6; clone size: -; V gene: TRBV27; CDR3 protein: CASSPWTANSPLHF
J gene: TRBJ1-2; clone size: -; V gene: TRBV27; CDR3 protein: CASSPRAGQGRYGYTF
J gene: TRBJ2-3; clone size: -; V gene: TRBV5-1; CDR3 protein: CASSLTGRESTDTQYF
J gene: TRBJ2-1; clone size: -; V gene: TRBV5-1; CDR3 protein: CASSLWTEHNEQFF
J gene: TRBJ1-1; clone size: few; V gene: TRBV5-5; CDR3 protein: CASSLLDRGLTSNTEAFF
J gene: TRBJ2-2; clone size: -; V gene: TRBV21-1; CDR3 protein: CASTQGGRDTGELFF
J gene: TRBJ2-3; clone size: -; V gene: TRBV21-1; CDR3 protein: CASSSGQAPTDTQYF
J gene: TRBJ2-3; clone size: few; V gene: TRBV7-7; CDR3 protein: CASSTGTGRTDTQYF
J gene: TRBJ1-6; clone size: -; V gene: TRBV27; CDR3 protein: CASRGTGNSPLHF
J gene: TRBJ2-2; clone size: -; V gene: TRBV10-2; CDR3 protein: CASTPQLNTGELFF
J gene: TRBJ2-3; clone size: -; V gene: TRBV20-1; CDR3 protein: CCPTPSGKRSTDTQYF
J gene: TRBJ2-7; clone size: few; V gene: TRBV12-3/TRBV12-4; CDR3 protein: CASSPTPGSEQYF
J gene: TRBJ2-5; clone size: many; V gene: TRBV6-6; CDR3 protein: CASSSGGLETQYF
J gene: TRBJ2-1; clone size: -; V gene: TRBV12-3/TRBV12-4; CDR3 protein: CASSLQGHLEQFF
J gene: TRBJ2-7; clone size: few; V gene: TRBV5-1; CDR3 protein: CASITSGTIYEQYF
J gene: TRBJ1-1; clone size: few; V gene: TRBV6-1; CDR3 protein: CASIPTGANTEAFF
J gene: TRBJ1-6; clone size: few; V gene: TRBV5-1; CDR3 protein: CASSLRGVPYNSPLHF
J gene: TRBJ1-3; clone size: few; V gene: TRBV4-3; CDR3 protein: CASSQEVRNGNTIYF
J gene: TRBJ2-3; clone size: few; V gene: TRBV20-1; CDR3 protein: CSARDMGLAGFDTQYF
J gene: TRBJ2-3; clone size: many; V gene: TRBV12-3/TRBV12-4; CDR3 protein: CASRRGTSGSTDTQYF
J gene: TRBJ2-7; clone size: few; V gene: TRBV15; CDR3 protein: CATSINTGTNSYEQYF
J gene: TRBJ2-2; clone size: few; V gene: TRBV20-1; CDR3 protein: CSASSGGNTGELFF
J gene: TRBJ2-5; clone size: many; V gene: TRBV25-1; CDR3 protein: CASSELLAGETQYF
J gene: TRBJ1-1; clone size: -; V gene: TRBV4-3; CDR3 protein: CASSQEGGGYTEAFF
J gene: TRBJ2-1; clone size: few; V gene: TRBV19; CDR3 protein: CASSIRTGYNEQFF
J gene: TRBJ2-1; clone size: many; V gene: TRBV15; CDR3 protein: CATSSRRGNEQFF
J gene: TRBJ2-7; clone size: once; V gene: TRBV4-1; CDR3 protein: CASSQPGLAGKQYF
J gene: TRBJ1-2; clone size: few; V gene: TRBV3-1; CDR3 protein: CASSQLDGLRYGYTF
J gene: TRBJ2-1; clone size: few; V gene: TRBV20-1; CDR3 protein: CSAFTSGSDNEQFF
J gene: TRBJ2-7; clone size: -; V gene: TRBV20-1; CDR3 protein: CSARSMLGTGTKDEQYF
J gene: TRBJ1-1; clone size: many; V gene: TRBV12-3/TRBV12-4; CDR3 protein: CASSITGGNTEAFF
J gene: TRBJ2-1; clone size: few; V gene: TRBV20-1; CDR3 protein: CSASRLAGGGNEQFF
J gene: TRBJ2-1; clone size: few; V gene: TRBV14; CDR3 protein: CASSQEGLWDNEQFF
J gene: TRBJ2-3; clone size: -; V gene: TRBV20-1; CDR3 protein: CSARLGQGRYDTQYF
J gene: TRBJ2-4; clone size: once; V gene: TRBV15; CDR3 protein: CATSKTGGISIQYF
J gene: TRBJ2-3; clone size: many; V gene: TRBV4-3; CDR3 protein: CASSQDLHFTDTQYF
J gene: TRBJ2-7; clone size: few; V gene: TRBV29-1; CDR3 protein: CSVRSSGRSGEQYF
J gene: TRBJ2-7; clone size: few; V gene: TRBV3-1; CDR3 protein: CASSQAGTGEQYF
J gene: TRBJ2-7; clone size: -; V gene: TRBV4-2; CDR3 protein: CASSQDRVGGYEQYF
J gene: TRBJ2-1; clone size: -; V gene: TRBV5-1; CDR3 protein: CASSYNRDNNEQFF
J gene: TRBJ2-1; clone size: -; V gene: TRBV29-1; CDR3 protein: CSVGRNSGGGEQFF
J gene: TRBJ2-2; clone size: few; V gene: TRBV6-1; CDR3 protein: CASTDLGEVTGELFF
J gene: TRBJ1-6; clone size: few; V gene: TRBV25-1; CDR3 protein: CASSESGVYSPLHF
J gene: TRBJ2-1; clone size: few; V gene: TRBV7-2; CDR3 protein: CASSLVGRSSYNEQFF
J gene: TRBJ2-7; clone size: few; V gene: TRBV7-2; CDR3 protein: CASSLVSPESYEQYF
J gene: TRBJ2-7; clone size: -; V gene: TRBV5-6; CDR3 protein: CASSQIAAHYEQYF
J gene: TRBJ2-1; clone size: -; V gene: TRBV28; CDR3 protein: CASSLASGSVNEQFF
J gene: TRBJ2-3; clone size: -; V gene: TRBV7-8; CDR3 protein: CASSLQAGAPKDTQYF
J gene: TRBJ1-3; clone size: many; V gene: TRBV7-9; CDR3 protein: CASSLGTVGNTIYF
J gene: TRBJ2-1; clone size: -; V gene: TRBV7-6; CDR3 protein: CASSAGLAEAGNEQFF
J gene: TRBJ2-1; clone size: many; V gene: TRBV10-3; CDR3 protein: CAISESGGFYNEQFF
J gene: TRBJ1-2; clone size: -; V gene: TRBV20-1; CDR3 protein: CSARGTNDGYTF
J gene: TRBJ2-2; clone size: -; V gene: TRBV7-8; CDR3 protein: CASSPQGQGGTGELFF
J gene: TRBJ2-3; clone size: -; V gene: TRBV9; CDR3 protein: CASSVELAASAQYF